One and the same sample provided the 22 T cell receptor beta chains below, sequenced in a study of T cell responses to AZD1222 COVID-19 vaccine. Produced via immunoSEQ multiplex PCR; TCRdb's table is partial and in-frame only. The profile shows approximately 110,000 clones, approximately 86% of them singletons. The sample in question was peripheral blood, obtained on day 0 of MenACWY control vaccination. These receptors all come from an adult in good health.

CDR3 region: CASSPAGQGVGGYTF. DNA of the CDR3: TGTGCCAGCAGCCCTGCGGGACAGGGGGTCGGAGGCTACACCTTC. The V gene is TRBV3-1 (or the pseudogene TRBV3-2), the J gene TRBJ1-2, with 11 bases that match TRBD1. After removal of 4 bases from V and 8 bases from J, the junction contained 9 bases not matched to a gene. This CDR3 is 15 amino acids long. CDR1 is LGHDT and CDR2 is YNNKEL in the germline V gene (reference sequence).

The CDR3 DNA reads TGCGCCAGCAGTCAATCACGCGGCAGCGCGTACGAGCAGTACTTC. The encoded protein is CASSQSRGSAYEQYF. The chain recombines TRBV23-1 with TRBJ2-7; D remains ambiguous. TRBV23-1 is annotated as an ORF whose role is uncertain. The germline V and J ends were trimmed by 0 bases and 4 bases, with 13 bases remaining between them. The CDR3 is 15 residues long.

The chain uses TRBV11-3 and TRBJ2-1; 8 bases agree with TRBD2. The CDR3 length is 18 residues. Germline CDR1 and CDR2: SGHNT and YENEEA. Germline trimming cut 0 bases from V and 2 bases from J; bases unmatched to any gene: 9. This CDR3 is CASSLDQGGTSAYNEQFF. CDR3 sequence (DNA): TGTGCCAGCAGCTTAGATCAGGGCGGGACTAGTGCCTACAATGAGCAGTTCTTC. The full variable domain, its missing parts supplied by reference TRBV11-3 and TRBJ2-1, is EAGVVQSPRYKIIEKKQPVAFWCNPISGHNTLYWYLQNLGQGPELLIRYENEEAVDDSQLPKDRFSAERLKGVDSTLKIQPAELGDSAVYLCASSLDQGGTSAYNEQFFGPGTRLTVL.

The rearrangement joins TRBV9 to TRBJ2-1; D unclear. Germline V gene lookup returns CDR1 SGDLS and CDR2 YYNGEE. This CDR3 spans 12 amino acids. V gave up 4 bases and J gave up 10 bases, with 12 bases separating them. The CDR3 loop reads CASSFYDWEQFF. The CDR3 DNA follows: TGTGCCAGCAGCTTCTATGATTGGGAGCAGTTCTTC.

The chain employs TRBV13 and TRBJ2-3, with TRBD2 matching over 7 bases. The V and J ends lost 5 bases and 4 bases, in that order; junction bases with no gene match: 12. CDR1 is PRHDT and CDR2 is FYEKMQ in the germline V gene (reference sequence). The CDR3 covers 16 residues. The CDR3 reads CASSRPGGRKPDTQYF. The CDR3 DNA reads TGTGCCAGCAGCCGCCCCGGCGGGAGAAAGCCAGATACGCAGTATTTT.

The chain carries TRBV6-6 and TRBJ1-4; 10 nucleotides line up with TRBD1. The germline CDR1 and CDR2 sequences are MNHNY and SVGAGI (reference sequence). The CDR3 extends over 17 amino acids. The trim removed 5 bases at V and 8 bases at J, leaving 14 bases unmatched. The CDR3, as DNA: TGTGCCAGCAGTCACCGGGACAGGGGCTTTTTAAACGAAAAACTGTTTTTT. Protein: CASSHRDRGFLNEKLFF.

This chain joins TRBV19 and TRBJ2-1; TRBD2 matches 14 bases. Unmatched junction bases numbered 5, after V lost 7 bases and J lost 6 bases. This CDR3 is built from 15 residues. Germline values: CDR1 LNHDA, CDR2 SQIVND (reference sequence). The CDR3 spells CASTQGLAGANEQFF. The CDR3 region has the DNA TGTGCCAGTACCCAGGGACTAGCGGGAGCCAATGAGCAGTTCTTC.

The chain uses TRBV5-4 and TRBJ2-1; D possibly corresponds to TRBD1 (6 bases). V lost 4 bases to trimming and J lost 6 bases, with 20 bases between them. The CDR3 is made up of 16 amino acids. Germline V gives CDR1 SGHNT, CDR2 YYREEE (reference sequence). The CDR3 coding sequence is TGTGCCAGCAGCCGCCGGACCCAGGGGTCTTTCAATGAGCAGTTCTTC. This gives the protein CASSRRTQGSFNEQFF.

V and J are TRBV4-1 and TRBJ2-2, with D unclear. Germline lookup yields CDR1 MGHRA and CDR2 YSYEKL. CDR3 length: 14 amino acids. V dropped 1 base and J dropped 6 bases, with 9 bases sitting between them. The CDR3 sequence is CASSQVSSSGELFF. The DNA of the CDR3 is TGCGCCAGCAGCCAAGTCTCTTCGTCCGGGGAGCTGTTTTTT.

This clone has only one observation. The V gene is TRBV28, the J gene TRBJ1-2; D may be TRBD1 (5 bases). Trimming cost V 3 bases and J 8 bases, with 10 bases left between them. CDR1 and CDR2 (germline): MDHEN, SYDVKM. The CDR3 spans 12 residues. Here the CDR3 DNA reads TGTGCCAGCAGTTTGGGGCGGAGCGGCTACACCTTC. Its translation: CASSLGRSGYTF.

A note on this clone: The sample contains more than one DNA sequence encoding this CDR3. The chain carries TRBV2 and TRBJ1-2, with 8 bases lining up with TRBD1. Germline CDR1 is SNHLY and CDR2 is FYNNEI. The CDR3 has 15 residues. Trimming removed 5 bases from V and 1 base from J; junction bases left unmatched: 6. CDR3 sequence reads: CASSLDRGLNYGYTF. CDR3 DNA: TGTGCCAGCAGTCTTGACAGGGGACTTAACTATGGCTACACCTTC.

This rearrangement joins TRBV19 to TRBJ1-1; a possible D gene is TRBD1 (6 bases). Trimming removed 3 bases from V and 4 bases from J, with 18 bases in between. This CDR3 spans 16 amino acids. Germline assignment: CDR1 LNHDA and CDR2 SQIVND (reference sequence). The CDR3 protein is CASSIPFQGRVTEAFF. As DNA, the CDR3 is TGTGCCAGTAGTATCCCCTTCCAGGGGAGGGTCACTGAAGCTTTCTTT. The full variable domain, its missing parts supplied by reference TRBV19 and TRBJ1-1, is DGGITQSPKYLFRKEGQNVTLSCEQNLNHDAMYWYRQDPGQGLRLIYYSQIVNDFQKGDIAEGYSVSREKKESFPLTVTSAQKNPTAFYLCASSIPFQGRVTEAFFGQGTRLTVV.

The chain recombines TRBV5-6 with TRBJ2-1, with unresolved D. V was trimmed by 5 bases and J by 5 bases, leaving 14 bases between them. This CDR3 spans 14 amino acids. Germline assignment: CDR1 SGHDT and CDR2 YYEEEE. The CDR3 protein is CASSRNWVNNEQFF. CDR3 coding DNA: TGTGCCAGCAGTCGTAATTGGGTCAACAATGAGCAGTTCTTC. The whole variable domain, filled in from reference TRBV5-6 and TRBJ2-1, reads DAGVTQSPTHLIKTRGQQVTLRCSPKSGHDTVSWYQQALGQGPQFIFQYYEEEERQRGNFPDRFSGHQFPNYSSELNVNALLLGDSALYLCASSRNWVNNEQFFGPGTRLTVL.

This rearrangement joins TRBV9 to TRBJ2-3; 10 nucleotides line up with TRBD1. V was pared by 4 bases and J by 2 bases, with 13 bases of the junction left unmatched. Germline V gene data show CDR1 as SGDLS and CDR2 as YYNGEE. The CDR3 runs to 18 residues. CDR3 bases: TGTGCCAGCAGCTACGGACAGGGGGGAGACGGGGACACAGATACGCAGTATTTT. Translating it yields CASSYGQGGDGDTDTQYF. Complete variable domain (other parts from reference TRBV9 and TRBJ2-3): DSGVTQTPKHLITATGQRVTLRCSPRSGDLSVYWYQQSLDQGLQFLIQYYNGEERAKGNILERFSAQQFPDLHSELNLSSLELGDSALYFCASSYGQGGDGDTDTQYFGPGTRLTVL.

The V call is TRBV6-4, the J call TRBJ2-2; 8 bases agree with TRBD1. CDR1 is MRHNA, CDR2 SNTAGT, per germline. The CDR3 spans 14 residues. V dropped 3 bases and J dropped 5; count of bases not matched to a gene: 2. CDR3 residues: CASSEGQETGELFF. The CDR3, as DNA: TGTGCCAGCAGTGAGGGACAGGAGACCGGGGAGCTGTTTTTT.

The chain joins TRBV18 to TRBJ2-1, with D tentatively TRBD1 (5 bases). V lost 4 bases and J 0 bases, leaving 10 bases between the germline ends. From germline, CDR1 is KGHSH and CDR2 LQKENI. The CDR3 spans 15 residues. In DNA form, the CDR3 reads TGTGCCAGCTCACGGGGCGGAAGCTCCTACAATGAGCAGTTCTTC. As protein: CASSRGGSSYNEQFF. The full variable domain, completed using reference TRBV18 and TRBJ2-1, is NAGVMQNPRHLVRRRGQEARLRCSPMKGHSHVYWYRQLPEEGLKFMVYLQKENIIDESGMPKERFSAEFPKEGPSILRIQQVVRGDSAAYFCASSRGGSSYNEQFFGPGTRLTVL.

In nucleotides, the CDR3 is TGTGCCAGCATCCAGAGGACGTCGGCAGACTACGAGCAGTACTTC. As protein: CASIQRTSADYEQYF. The gene calls are TRBV6-5 and TRBJ2-7; D is unresolved. The CDR3 extends over 15 amino acids. Germline-derived CDR1 and CDR2 are MNHEY and SVGAGI. Trimming pared 7 bases from V and 3 bases from J, leaving 19 bases between.

This sequence joins TRBV6-5 and TRBJ2-7; D unclear. CDR1 is MNHEY, CDR2 SVGAGI, per germline. Trimming removed 6 bases at V and 1 base at J, with 16 bases between. This CDR3 is built from 15 residues. Here the CDR3 reads CASSLLAVGSYEQYF. CDR3 DNA: TGTGCCAGCAGCCTCCTCGCGGTTGGATCCTACGAGCAGTACTTC.

CDR3: CASSLDGQFQDTQYF. As DNA, the CDR3 is TGTGCCAGCAGCTTAGACGGGCAGTTCCAAGATACGCAGTATTTT. The chain carries TRBV7-2 and TRBJ2-3; D not certain. Trimming removed 1 base at V and 5 bases at J, with 13 bases between. Germline loops: CDR1 SGHTA, CDR2 FQGNSA. This CDR3 is built from 15 residues.

The rearrangement uses TRBV30 and TRBJ1-4, with D hard to call. With 4 bases removed from V and 12 bases from J, the gap between germline ends came to 18 bases. The CDR3 is made up of 13 amino acids. The V gene's germline CDR1 is GTSNPN and CDR2 SVGIG (reference sequence). The CDR3 sequence: CAWTTGPGEELFF. The CDR3 region has the DNA TGTGCCTGGACCACCGGGCCCGGCGAAGAACTGTTTTTT.

The rearrangement links TRBV27 to TRBJ1-6; D gene unclear. From germline, CDR1 is MNHEY and CDR2 SMNVEV (reference sequence). V was pared by 3 bases and J by 5 bases, with 11 bases between. There are 15 residues in the CDR3. CDR3 sequence: CASSFSGVNNSPLHF. For the CDR3, the DNA is TGTGCCAGCAGTTTTTCCGGGGTCAATAATTCACCCCTCCACTTT.

Only a few counts were recorded for this clone. The V and J genes are TRBV7-2 and TRBJ1-5; 7 bases agree with TRBD1. This CDR3 region has 15 residues. Germline loops: CDR1 SGHTA, CDR2 FQGNSA. V was clipped by 5 bases and J by 0 bases; unmatched bases: 4. The CDR3 region is CASSPTGLSNQPQHF. CDR3 coding DNA: TGTGCCAGCAGCCCGACAGGGCTTAGCAATCAGCCCCAGCATTTT.